This record looks at one TCR beta chain sequence and its context. With V trimmed by 5 bases and J by 7 bases, 7 bases remained unmatched. The CDR3 is 13 amino acids. From germline, CDR1 is LNHDA and CDR2 SQIVND (reference sequence). The sample comes from a study of blood T cell repertoires in COVID-19. Data came from immunoSEQ multiplex PCR; TCRdb stores just in-frame clones and leaves some out. The data hold 150,000 to 200,000 clones, with 75% to 90% observed a single time. The clonotype originates from a woman in her late teens or twenties who had recovered from COVID-19. The rearrangement links TRBV19 to TRBJ2-7; 8 nucleotides align to TRBD2. The source material was PBMCs or T cells enriched from blood (not recorded which). In nucleotides, the CDR3 is TGTGCCAGTAGTGCCGGGACTAGTCTTGAGCAGTACTTC. It yields the protein CASSAGTSLEQYF.